These 6 T cell receptor beta chains share one sample of origin, sequenced in a study of blood T cell repertoires in COVID-19. Only in-frame clones appear in the TCRdb table, and some are missing; sequencing was by immunoSEQ multiplex PCR. The sample carries fewer than 250,000 clones, about 88% recorded once. Sequencing input: PBMCs or T cells enriched from blood (not recorded which). These TCRs come from a woman aged 30 to 39 who had recovered from COVID-19.

The rearrangement joins TRBV7-2 to TRBJ1-3; D unresolved. Germline V gene data show CDR1 as SGHTA and CDR2 as FQGNSA. The CDR3 runs 11 residues. Trimming stripped 6 bases from V and 15 bases from J, with 15 bases between. The CDR3 reads CASSTLGPQYF. The CDR3 coding sequence is TGTGCCAGCAGTACCCTGGGCCCTCAATATTTT.

The chain couples TRBV7-2 to TRBJ2-4, with 7 bases lining up with TRBD2. Germline CDR1 is SGHTA and CDR2 is FQGNSA. The CDR3 has 15 amino acids. V lost 1 base to trimming and J lost 9 bases; unmatched junction nucleotides: 9. DNA of the CDR3: TGTGCCAGCAGCTTAGTGGGCGGGGGTGGCCCCATTCAGTACTTC. It translates to CASSLVGGGGPIQYF.

This clone has just a few counts. The rearrangement joins TRBV7-8 to TRBJ1-1, with D unresolved. CDR1 is SGHVS and CDR2 is FQNEAQ in the germline V gene. V was shortened by 5 bases and J by 3 bases, with 13 bases between the two germline ends. The CDR3 is made up of 14 amino acids. The CDR3 sequence: CASSDRRRDTEAFF. For the CDR3, the DNA is TGTGCCAGCAGCGACCGTCGGCGGGACACTGAAGCTTTCTTT.

In DNA form, the CDR3 reads TGTGCCAGCAGCTTTAGGGGGCAAAATGGCTACACCTTC. It codes for CASSFRGQNGYTF. The chain combines TRBV7-2 with TRBJ1-2, with TRBD1 matching over 7 bases. V shed 3 bases, J shed 6 bases, and the junction held 4 bases outside the gene matches. This CDR3 is 13 amino acids long. Per the germline V gene, CDR1 is SGHTA and CDR2 is FQGNSA.

The chain employs TRBV7-2 and TRBJ1-3; 7 nucleotides line up with TRBD1. The CDR3 spans 18 residues. Per the germline V gene, CDR1 is SGHTA and CDR2 is FQGNSA. Losses at the gene ends were 1 base for V and 0 bases for J; bases not matched to a gene: 9. CDR3 residues: CASSLDRGSIISGNTIYF. Written as DNA, the CDR3 is TGTGCCAGCAGCTTAGACAGGGGCTCGATAATCTCTGGAAACACCATATATTTT.

There are a few counts of this clone. V gene TRBV11-2 combines with J gene TRBJ1-5, with D unresolved. V shed 1 base and J shed 0 bases, with 7 bases lying between them. This CDR3 has 15 amino acids. Germline assignment: CDR1 SGHAT and CDR2 FQNNGV. The CDR3 region has the DNA TGTGCCAGCAGCTTAGGACAAAATAGCAATCAGCCCCAGCATTTT. Residues: CASSLGQNSNQPQHF.